Listed below are T cell receptor beta chains from one sample, sequenced in a study of OX40 agonist ivuxolimab in advanced cancers. Measured with immunoSEQ multiplex PCR; TCRdb has only the in-frame clones, and not every one. In the table there are 60,000 to 85,000 clones, 94% of which are singletons. The sequenced sample was CD4+ or CD8+ T cells sorted from blood, obtained in a trial of the OX40 agonist ivuxolimab. Receptors originate from an adult with an advanced solid tumor such as melanoma, head and neck, liver or kidney cancer. Each CDR3 is given with its conserved first and last residue. A D gene is named only where the DNA matches it firmly. For some rows the clone size is stated as once, few or many, or as a class when expanded; others skip it.

v_call: TRBV7-8
clone_size: .
j_call: TRBJ2-1
d_call: TRBD2
cdr3_nt: TGTGCCAGCAGTTCCCCGACTAGCGCTACCTACAATGAGCAGTTCTTC
cdr3_aa: CASSSPTSATYNEQFF

v_call: TRBV6-5
clone_size: .
j_call: TRBJ1-1
d_call: .
cdr3_nt: TGTGCCAGCAGTTACTCATGGGGAGACTTGAACACTGAAGCTTTCTTT
cdr3_aa: CASSYSWGDLNTEAFF

v_call: TRBV19
clone_size: .
j_call: TRBJ1-5
d_call: .
cdr3_nt: TGTGCCAGTAGTATTACGGGAACAGGGAATCAGCCCCAGCATTTT
cdr3_aa: CASSITGTGNQPQHF

v_call: TRBV15
clone_size: .
j_call: TRBJ2-1
d_call: TRBD2
cdr3_nt: TGTGCCACCAGCGAGACTAGCGGGGGGGATTACAATGAGCAGTTCTTC
cdr3_aa: CATSETSGGDYNEQFF

v_call: TRBV4-3
clone_size: few
j_call: TRBJ1-2
d_call: .
cdr3_nt: TGCGCCAGCAGCCAAGTTCGTCAGTATGGCTACACCTTC
cdr3_aa: CASSQVRQYGYTF

v_call: TRBV6-5
clone_size: .
j_call: TRBJ2-2
d_call: .
cdr3_nt: TGTGCCAGCAGTTACTCGACGAGGGCCACCGGGGAGCTGTTTTTT
cdr3_aa: CASSYSTRATGELFF

v_call: TRBV7-6
clone_size: .
j_call: TRBJ2-5
d_call: .
cdr3_nt: TGTGCCAGCAGCTTAGCAGCGGAAGGGCAAGAGACCCAGTACTTC
cdr3_aa: CASSLAAEGQETQYF

v_call: TRBV19
clone_size: .
j_call: TRBJ2-7
d_call: .
cdr3_nt: TGTGCCAGTAGTATTGGCAGTTACGAGCAGTACTTC
cdr3_aa: CASSIGSYEQYF

v_call: TRBV7-9
clone_size: .
j_call: TRBJ1-2
d_call: .
cdr3_nt: TGTGCCAGCAGCCTACAGGGTATCTATGGCTACACCTTC
cdr3_aa: CASSLQGIYGYTF

v_call: TRBV7-2
clone_size: .
j_call: TRBJ2-7
d_call: .
cdr3_nt: TGTGCCAGCAGCTTTAATCGCAGGTCCTACGAGCAGTACTTC
cdr3_aa: CASSFNRRSYEQYF

v_call: TRBV6-5
clone_size: .
j_call: TRBJ2-1
d_call: .
cdr3_nt: TGTGCCAGCAGTGAGGAAACAGGGACCGATGAGCAGTTCTTC
cdr3_aa: CASSEETGTDEQFF

v_call: TRBV11-2
clone_size: once
j_call: TRBJ2-3
d_call: TRBD2
cdr3_nt: TGTGCCAGCAGCTTCGGAGCGGGGCTTAGCACAGATACGCAGTATTTT
cdr3_aa: CASSFGAGLSTDTQYF

v_call: TRBV27
clone_size: .
j_call: TRBJ2-7
d_call: TRBD1
cdr3_nt: TGTGCCAGCAGTTTGGGACAGGGATTCTACGAGCAGTACTTC
cdr3_aa: CASSLGQGFYEQYF

v_call: TRBV7-2
clone_size: .
j_call: TRBJ2-7
d_call: .
cdr3_nt: TGTGCCAGCAGCTTAGAGGTAGCGTCTCCCTACGAGCAGTACTTC
cdr3_aa: CASSLEVASPYEQYF

v_call: TRBV18
clone_size: .
j_call: TRBJ2-5
d_call: TRBD1
cdr3_nt: TGTGCCAGCTCAGATATTTCGGGACAGGGACAAGAGACCCAGTACTTC
cdr3_aa: CASSDISGQGQETQYF

v_call: TRBV27
clone_size: .
j_call: TRBJ2-7
d_call: TRBD1
cdr3_nt: TGTGCCAGCAGTACGGACAGGAACTACTACGAGCAGTACTTC
cdr3_aa: CASSTDRNYYEQYF

v_call: TRBV13
clone_size: .
j_call: TRBJ2-7
d_call: .
cdr3_nt: TGTGCCAGCAGCTTATTAAAGGGGAGCCTCTACGAGCAGTACTTC
cdr3_aa: CASSLLKGSLYEQYF

v_call: TRBV7-8
clone_size: .
j_call: TRBJ2-3
d_call: TRBD2
cdr3_nt: TGTGCCAGCAGTCTAGGGGAGGGTGTAGGGACAGATACGCAGTATTTT
cdr3_aa: CASSLGEGVGTDTQYF

v_call: TRBV27
clone_size: .
j_call: TRBJ2-5
d_call: TRBD2
cdr3_nt: TGTGCCAGCAGTTTACCCCTAGCGGGAGTTAAAGAGACCCAGTACTTC
cdr3_aa: CASSLPLAGVKETQYF

v_call: TRBV27
clone_size: .
j_call: TRBJ2-7
d_call: .
cdr3_nt: TGTGCCAGCAGTCCACACCCGCGCTCCTACGAGCAGTACTTC
cdr3_aa: CASSPHPRSYEQYF

v_call: TRBV10-3
clone_size: .
j_call: TRBJ2-3
d_call: TRBD2
cdr3_nt: TGTGCCATCAGTGAGAGGGCTAGCGGAAGTACAGATACGCAGTATTTT
cdr3_aa: CAISERASGSTDTQYF

v_call: TRBV5-6
clone_size: .
j_call: TRBJ2-7
d_call: .
cdr3_nt: TGTGCCAGCAGCTTTCAGGGGGGGAGCTCCTACGAGCAGTACTTC
cdr3_aa: CASSFQGGSSYEQYF

v_call: TRBV5-6
clone_size: once
j_call: TRBJ2-1
d_call: .
cdr3_nt: TGTGCCAGCAGCTTGGCTGGAGGAGTACAGTTCTTC
cdr3_aa: CASSLAGGVQFF

v_call: TRBV7-9
clone_size: .
j_call: TRBJ2-3
d_call: .
cdr3_nt: TGTGCCAGCAGCTTAGGTCACGCAGTTCGCACAGATACGCAGTATTTT
cdr3_aa: CASSLGHAVRTDTQYF

v_call: TRBV7-9
clone_size: .
j_call: TRBJ2-3
d_call: .
cdr3_nt: TGTGCCAGCGCTTCCGTTGGGTGGGTCACAGATACGCAGTATTTT
cdr3_aa: CASASVGWVTDTQYF

v_call: TRBV7-8
clone_size: once
j_call: TRBJ1-3
d_call: .
cdr3_nt: TGTGCCAGCAGCGAAGCGGGAGGTATACCTGGAAACACCATATATTTT
cdr3_aa: CASSEAGGIPGNTIYF

v_call: TRBV19
clone_size: .
j_call: TRBJ1-4
d_call: .
cdr3_nt: TGTGCCAGTAGTATTGACCAGCTTAATGAAAAACTGTTTTTT
cdr3_aa: CASSIDQLNEKLFF

v_call: TRBV7-9
clone_size: .
j_call: TRBJ2-5
d_call: .
cdr3_nt: TGTGCCAGCAGCGGCCAGGGGGGGCGAGAGACCCAGTACTTC
cdr3_aa: CASSGQGGRETQYF

v_call: TRBV27
clone_size: .
j_call: TRBJ1-1
d_call: .
cdr3_nt: TGTGCCAGCAGTTCTAGTACAGGGCGTCGAACTGAAGCTTTCTTT
cdr3_aa: CASSSSTGRRTEAFF

v_call: TRBV9
clone_size: .
j_call: TRBJ1-1
d_call: .
cdr3_nt: TGTGCCAGCAGCGTAGGCAGGGGTAGGGACCCTGAAGCTTTCTTT
cdr3_aa: CASSVGRGRDPEAFF

v_call: TRBV27
clone_size: .
j_call: TRBJ1-2
d_call: .
cdr3_nt: TGTGCCAGCAGTTTAGGGTCAGGCCGCAACCGAAACTATGGCTACACCTTC
cdr3_aa: CASSLGSGRNRNYGYTF

v_call: TRBV25-1
clone_size: .
j_call: TRBJ2-1
d_call: .
cdr3_nt: TGTGCCAGCAGTGGTGACCCCTACTACAATGAGCAGTTCTTC
cdr3_aa: CASSGDPYYNEQFF

v_call: TRBV28
clone_size: .
j_call: TRBJ2-7
d_call: .
cdr3_nt: TGTGCCAGCAGTTTCCCCCCCTACGAGCAGTACTTC
cdr3_aa: CASSFPPYEQYF

v_call: TRBV5-1
clone_size: .
j_call: TRBJ2-7
d_call: .
cdr3_nt: TGCGCCAGCAGCTTGGTGTGGGGCTCCTACGAGCAGTACTTC
cdr3_aa: CASSLVWGSYEQYF

v_call: TRBV4-3
clone_size: .
j_call: TRBJ2-4
d_call: TRBD2
cdr3_nt: TGCGCCAGCAGCCAAGAGGCTAGCGGGAGGGCCAGAGCCAAAAACATTCAGTACTTC
cdr3_aa: CASSQEASGRARAKNIQYF

v_call: TRBV5-1
clone_size: few
j_call: TRBJ2-1
d_call: TRBD2
cdr3_nt: TGCGCCAGCAGCCCTAGGGAGGGGCTGAATGAGCAGTTCTTC
cdr3_aa: CASSPREGLNEQFF

v_call: TRBV19
clone_size: .
j_call: TRBJ1-1
d_call: .
cdr3_nt: TGTGCCAGTAGTATGAGTGGATACCATGAAGCTTTCTTT
cdr3_aa: CASSMSGYHEAFF

v_call: TRBV5-5
clone_size: .
j_call: TRBJ2-5
d_call: TRBD1
cdr3_nt: TGTGCCAGCAGCCAGGCCGGCAGGGGGGAGACCCAGTACTTC
cdr3_aa: CASSQAGRGETQYF

v_call: TRBV4-1
clone_size: .
j_call: TRBJ2-7
d_call: TRBD1
cdr3_nt: TGCGCCAGCAGCCAAGATAAGGACAGGGGCACCTACGAGCAGTACTTC
cdr3_aa: CASSQDKDRGTYEQYF